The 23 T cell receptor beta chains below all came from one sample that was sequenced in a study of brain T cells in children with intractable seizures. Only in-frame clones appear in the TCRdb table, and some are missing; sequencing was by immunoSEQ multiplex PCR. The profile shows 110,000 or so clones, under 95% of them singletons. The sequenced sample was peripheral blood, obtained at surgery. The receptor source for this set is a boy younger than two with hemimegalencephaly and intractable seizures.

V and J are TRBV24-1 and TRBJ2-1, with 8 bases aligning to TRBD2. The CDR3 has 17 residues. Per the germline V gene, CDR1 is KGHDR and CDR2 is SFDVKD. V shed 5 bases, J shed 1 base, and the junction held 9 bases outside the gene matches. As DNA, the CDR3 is TGTGCCACCAGTGGTCTAGCGGGTAGCGAATCCTACAATGAGCAGTTCTTC. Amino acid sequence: CATSGLAGSESYNEQFF.

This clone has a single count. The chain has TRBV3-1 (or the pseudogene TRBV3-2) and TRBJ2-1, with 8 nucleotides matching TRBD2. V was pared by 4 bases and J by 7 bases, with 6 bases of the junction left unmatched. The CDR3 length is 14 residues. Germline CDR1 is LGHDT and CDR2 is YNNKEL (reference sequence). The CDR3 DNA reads TGTGCCAGCAGCCCATTCAAGCGGGAGAATGAGCAGTTCTTC. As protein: CASSPFKRENEQFF.

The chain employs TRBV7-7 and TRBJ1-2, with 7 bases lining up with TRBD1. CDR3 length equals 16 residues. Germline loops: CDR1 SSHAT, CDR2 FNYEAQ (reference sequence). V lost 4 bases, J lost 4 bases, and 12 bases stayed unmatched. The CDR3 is CASSSRAGGGGYGYTF. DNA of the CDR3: TGTGCCAGCAGCTCAAGGGCAGGGGGTGGGGGCTATGGCTACACCTTC.

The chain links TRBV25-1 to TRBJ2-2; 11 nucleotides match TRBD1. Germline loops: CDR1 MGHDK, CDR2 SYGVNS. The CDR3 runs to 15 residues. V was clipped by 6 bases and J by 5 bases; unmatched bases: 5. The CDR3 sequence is CASSPDRGLTGELFF. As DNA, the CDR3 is TGTGCCAGCAGCCCGGACAGGGGGCTTACCGGGGAGCTGTTTTTT. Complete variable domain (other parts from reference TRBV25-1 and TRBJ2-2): EADIYQTPRYLVIGTGKKITLECSQTMGHDKMYWYQQDPGMELHLIHYSYGVNSTEKGDLSSESTVSRIRTEHFPLTLESARPSHTSQYLCASSPDRGLTGELFFGEGSRLTVL.

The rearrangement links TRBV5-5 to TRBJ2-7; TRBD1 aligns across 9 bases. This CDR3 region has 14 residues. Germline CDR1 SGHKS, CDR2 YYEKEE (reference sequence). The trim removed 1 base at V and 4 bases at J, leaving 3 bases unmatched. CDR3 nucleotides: TGTGCCAGCAGCTTGCCGGGACAGGGATACGAGCAGTACTTC. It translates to CASSLPGQGYEQYF.

The CDR3 is CASRGQGSHEQYF. As DNA, the CDR3 is TGTGCCAGCAGAGGACAGGGGTCCCACGAGCAGTACTTC. The V call is TRBV27, the J call TRBJ2-7, with 9 bases aligning to TRBD1. CDR3 size: 13 residues. Germline V lookup: CDR1 MNHEY, CDR2 SMNVEV (reference sequence). The junction had 5 bases not matched to a gene; V was cut back by 6 bases and J by 5 bases.

The CDR3 reads CASSVWNEQFF. The CDR3 DNA sequence: TGTGCCAGCAGTGTATGGAATGAGCAGTTCTTC. The rearrangement joins TRBV2 to TRBJ2-1; D gene uncertain. The germline V gene has CDR1 SNHLY and CDR2 FYNNEI. With 4 bases removed from V and 7 bases from J, the gap between germline ends came to 5 bases. The CDR3 totals 11 residues.

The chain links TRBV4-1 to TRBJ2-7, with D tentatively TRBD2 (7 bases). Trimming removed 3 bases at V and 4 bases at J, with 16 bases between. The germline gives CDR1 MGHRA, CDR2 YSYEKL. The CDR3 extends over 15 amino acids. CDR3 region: CASSQGWGGVYEQYF. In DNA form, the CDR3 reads TGCGCCAGCAGCCAGGGTTGGGGGGGCGTGTACGAGCAGTACTTC.

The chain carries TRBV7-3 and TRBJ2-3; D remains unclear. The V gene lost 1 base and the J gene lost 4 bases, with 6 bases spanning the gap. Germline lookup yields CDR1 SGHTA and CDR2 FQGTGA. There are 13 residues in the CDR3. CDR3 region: CASSLIGSDTQYF. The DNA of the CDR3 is TGTGCCAGCAGCTTAATTGGGTCAGATACGCAGTATTTT.

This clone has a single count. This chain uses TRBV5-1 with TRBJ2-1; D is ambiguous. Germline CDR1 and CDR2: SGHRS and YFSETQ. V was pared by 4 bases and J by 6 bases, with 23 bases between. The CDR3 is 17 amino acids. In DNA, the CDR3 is TGCGCCAGCAGCCTGGCTGTGAGGCCGCCCCAATTCAATGAGCAGTTCTTC. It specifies CASSLAVRPPQFNEQFF.

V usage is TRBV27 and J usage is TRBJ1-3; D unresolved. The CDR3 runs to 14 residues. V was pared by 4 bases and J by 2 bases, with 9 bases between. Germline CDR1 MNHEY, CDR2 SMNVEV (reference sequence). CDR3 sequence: CASSSPLAGNTIYF. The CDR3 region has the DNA TGTGCCAGCAGTTCCCCCCTGGCTGGAAACACCATATATTTT.

The DNA of the CDR3 is TGCAGCGTCGCGTCGCCGTGGGGTGGAAAAATGACTGAAGCTTTCTTT. Translating it yields CSVASPWGGKMTEAFF. The V and J genes are TRBV29-1 and TRBJ1-1; no reliable D call. The V end lost 6 bases, the J end lost 5 bases, and 25 bases lay between the germline ends. The CDR3 is 16 amino acids. The V gene's germline CDR1 is SQVTM and CDR2 ANQGSEA.

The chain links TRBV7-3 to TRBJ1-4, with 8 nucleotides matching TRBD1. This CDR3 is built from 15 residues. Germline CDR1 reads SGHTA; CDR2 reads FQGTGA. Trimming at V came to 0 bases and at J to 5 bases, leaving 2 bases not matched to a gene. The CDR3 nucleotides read TGTGCCAGCAGCTTAACGACAGGGGTAAATGAAAAACTGTTTTTT. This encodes CASSLTTGVNEKLFF.

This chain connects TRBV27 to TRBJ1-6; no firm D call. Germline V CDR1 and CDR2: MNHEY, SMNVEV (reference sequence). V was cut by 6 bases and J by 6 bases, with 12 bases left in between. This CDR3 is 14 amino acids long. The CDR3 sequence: CASRTGIFNSPLHF. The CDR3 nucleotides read TGTGCCAGCAGGACGGGGATTTTTAATTCACCCCTCCACTTT.

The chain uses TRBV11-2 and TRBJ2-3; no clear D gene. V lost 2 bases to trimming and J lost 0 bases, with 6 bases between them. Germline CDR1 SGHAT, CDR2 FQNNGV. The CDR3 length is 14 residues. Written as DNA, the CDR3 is TGTGCCAGCAGCTTACAATACAGCACAGATACGCAGTATTTT. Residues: CASSLQYSTDTQYF.

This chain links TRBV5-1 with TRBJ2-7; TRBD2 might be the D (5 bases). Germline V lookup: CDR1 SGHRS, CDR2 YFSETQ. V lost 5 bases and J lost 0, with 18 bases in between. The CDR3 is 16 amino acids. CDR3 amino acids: CASRLRPTAASYEQYF. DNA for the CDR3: TGCGCCAGCAGACTACGACCTACAGCGGCCTCCTACGAGCAGTACTTC.

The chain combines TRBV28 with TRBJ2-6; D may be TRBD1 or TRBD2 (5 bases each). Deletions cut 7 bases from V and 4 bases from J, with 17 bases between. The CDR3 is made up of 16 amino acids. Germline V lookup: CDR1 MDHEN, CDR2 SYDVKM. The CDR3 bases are TGTGCCAGCAACGAGGGGCCCCCCTCGGGGGCCAACGTCCTGACTTTC. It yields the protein CASNEGPPSGANVLTF.

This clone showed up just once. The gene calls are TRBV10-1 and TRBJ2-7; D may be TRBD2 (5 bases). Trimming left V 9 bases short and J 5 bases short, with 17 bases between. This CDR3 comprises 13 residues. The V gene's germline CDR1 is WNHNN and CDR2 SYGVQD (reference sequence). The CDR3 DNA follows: TGCGCCAGTCGGGATGGCCCCCGGGACGAGCAGTACTTC. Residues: CASRDGPRDEQYF.

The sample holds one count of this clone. DNA of the CDR3: TGCGCCAGCAGCTTGACAGGGTCCGGGGAGCTGTTTTTT. Translation: CASSLTGSGELFF. This chain connects TRBV5-1 to TRBJ2-2; D possibly corresponds to TRBD1 (6 bases). The CDR3 is 13 residues long. Germline CDR1 is SGHRS and CDR2 is YFSETQ. The V gene lost 1 base and the J gene lost 6 bases, with 7 bases spanning the gap. Supplemented by reference TRBV5-1 and TRBJ2-2, the full variable domain reads KAGVTQTPRYLIKTRGQQVTLSCSPISGHRSVSWYQQTPGQGLQFLFEYFSETQRNKGNFPGRFSGRQFSNSRSEMNVSTLELGDSALYLCASSLTGSGELFFGEGSRLTVL.

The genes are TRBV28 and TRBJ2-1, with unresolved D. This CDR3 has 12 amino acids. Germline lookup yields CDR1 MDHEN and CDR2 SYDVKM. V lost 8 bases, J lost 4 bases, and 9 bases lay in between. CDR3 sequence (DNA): TGTGCCAGCTCTTGGCGGTACAATGAGCAGTTCTTC. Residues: CASSWRYNEQFF.

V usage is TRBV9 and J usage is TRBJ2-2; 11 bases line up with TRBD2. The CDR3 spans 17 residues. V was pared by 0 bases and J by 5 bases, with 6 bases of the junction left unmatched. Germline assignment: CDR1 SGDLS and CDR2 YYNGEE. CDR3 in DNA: TGTGCCAGCAGCGTAGGGGCTAGCGGGAGGACTACCGGGGAGCTGTTTTTT. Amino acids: CASSVGASGRTTGELFF. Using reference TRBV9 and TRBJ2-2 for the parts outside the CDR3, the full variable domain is DSGVTQTPKHLITATGQRVTLRCSPRSGDLSVYWYQQSLDQGLQFLIQYYNGEERAKGNILERFSAQQFPDLHSELNLSSLELGDSALYFCASSVGASGRTTGELFFGEGSRLTVL.

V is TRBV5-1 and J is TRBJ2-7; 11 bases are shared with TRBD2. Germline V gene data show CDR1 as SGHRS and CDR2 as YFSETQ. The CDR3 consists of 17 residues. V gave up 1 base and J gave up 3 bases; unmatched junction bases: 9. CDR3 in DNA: TGCGCCAGCAGCTTGTGGGCTAGCGGGAGGCAGGGCTACGAGCAGTACTTC. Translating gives CASSLWASGRQGYEQYF.

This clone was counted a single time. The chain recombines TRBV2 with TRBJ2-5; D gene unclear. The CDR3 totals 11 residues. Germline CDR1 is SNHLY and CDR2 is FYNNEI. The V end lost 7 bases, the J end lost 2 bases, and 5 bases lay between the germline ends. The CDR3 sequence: CASNMQETQYF. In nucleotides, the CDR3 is TGTGCCAGCAATATGCAAGAGACCCAGTACTTC.